The clone carrying this TCR beta chain was found once. This sample stems from a study of control samples from healthy donors and cancer patients. The germline V gene has CDR1 SGHNT and CDR2 YENEEA. The CDR3 totals 13 residues. The V gene lost 1 base and the J gene lost 6 bases, with 4 bases spanning the gap. Clones were read by immunoSEQ multiplex PCR, and TCRdb kept only the in-frame ones, dropping some. The repertoire consists of fewer than 50,000 clones, with roughly 92% occurring once and the leading ten covering roughly 0.8%. This rearrangement joins TRBV11-3 to TRBJ1-6; no reliable D call. The sample taken for sequencing was PBMCs. The sequence derives from a young man with colorectal cancer. The CDR3 spells CASSLVFNSPLHF. The DNA of the CDR3 is TGTGCCAGCAGCTTAGTCTTTAATTCACCCCTCCACTTT.